Below, 29 T cell receptor beta chains from the same sample are listed, as sequenced in a study of blood T cell repertoires in COVID-19. TCRdb keeps only in-frame clones here, not all; method: immunoSEQ multiplex PCR. The sample consists of 150,000 to 200,000 clones, around 85% of them appearing once. Sample: peripheral blood. These receptors were taken from a woman of 80 years or more with acute or convalescent COVID-19.

This chain joins TRBV7-9 and TRBJ2-1; TRBD2 agrees at 12 bases. Germline V lookup: CDR1 SEHNR, CDR2 FQNEAQ (reference sequence). The CDR3 totals 15 residues. V lost 3 bases, J lost 10 bases, and 7 bases stayed unmatched. The CDR3 loop reads CASSFTSGRSGEQFF. The CDR3 DNA is TGTGCCAGCAGCTTCACTAGCGGGAGGAGTGGGGAGCAGTTCTTC. Drawing the rest from reference TRBV7-9 and TRBJ2-1, the complete variable domain is DTGVSQNPRHKITKRGQNVTFRCDPISEHNRLYWYRQTLGQGPEFLTYFQNEAQLEKSRLLSDRFSAERPKGSFSTLEIQRTEQGDSAMYLCASSFTSGRSGEQFFGPGTRLTVL.

The chain has TRBV2 and TRBJ2-5; TRBD2 might be the D (5 bases). Germline values: CDR1 SNHLY, CDR2 FYNNEI. V lost 2 bases and J lost 4, with 11 bases in between. This CDR3 contains 14 residues. CDR3 sequence: CASSESRGAETQYF. The CDR3 nucleotides are TGTGCCAGCAGTGAATCCCGGGGAGCAGAGACCCAGTACTTC.

There are a few counts of this clone. V gene TRBV29-1 combines with J gene TRBJ1-1; 7 nucleotides agree with TRBD1. Germline loops: CDR1 SQVTM, CDR2 ANQGSEA. The CDR3 totals 12 residues. The V segment lost 7 bases and the J segment 1 base; nucleotides outside the gene matches: 3. The CDR3 loop is CSGGQTNTEAFF. CDR3 nucleotide sequence: TGCAGCGGGGGACAGACGAACACTGAAGCTTTCTTT.

V and J are TRBV15 and TRBJ1-6; tentatively, D is TRBD1 (5 bases). The CDR3 contains 13 residues. CDR1 is LNHNV, CDR2 YYDKDF, per germline (reference sequence). V gave up 11 bases and J gave up 6 bases, with 14 bases separating them. In DNA form, the CDR3 reads TGTGCCGGGGCGAGGGAGGCTAATTCACCCCTCCACTTT. It specifies CAGAREANSPLHF.

The rearrangement joins TRBV15 to TRBJ1-2, with D perhaps matching TRBD1 (6 bases). The CDR3 length is 15 residues. V was clipped by 3 bases and J by 8 bases, with 19 bases between them. Germline CDR1 is LNHNV and CDR2 is YYDKDF (reference sequence). The CDR3 region is CATSSPPGGLGGYTF. The CDR3 DNA follows: TGTGCCACCAGCAGCCCCCCGGGGGGCCTGGGGGGCTACACCTTC.

The chain uses TRBV7-6 and TRBJ2-7, with D maybe TRBD2 (7 bases). The CDR3 is 17 amino acids. Germline assignment: CDR1 SGHVS and CDR2 FNYEAQ. Trimming took off 1 base at V and 4 bases at J, with 20 bases between the two ends. This CDR3 is CASSLGGGEGILYEQYF. CDR3 sequence (DNA): TGTGCCAGCAGCTTAGGAGGGGGGGAGGGGATCTTGTACGAGCAGTACTTC.

CDR3 sequence reads: CASSELSRGYTF. CDR3 DNA sequence: TGCGCCAGCAGTGAGTTATCACGGGGCTACACCTTC. The rearrangement joins TRBV10-2 to TRBJ1-2; D gene uncertain. Germline V lookup: CDR1 WSHSY, CDR2 SAAADI. CDR3 length: 12 residues. V dropped 1 base and J dropped 8 bases, with 8 bases sitting between them.

This clone was seen repeatedly, ten times or more. This chain joins TRBV7-2 and TRBJ2-7, with TRBD2 matching 9 bases. The germline V gene has CDR1 SGHTA and CDR2 FQGNSA. V dropped 1 base and J dropped 6; count of bases not matched to a gene: 7. CDR3 length equals 15 residues. The CDR3 reads CASSLGAGGPFEQYF. For the CDR3, the DNA is TGTGCCAGCAGCTTAGGGGCGGGAGGGCCGTTCGAGCAGTACTTC.

The chain is built from TRBV24-1 and TRBJ1-5; 8 nucleotides match TRBD1. CDR1 and CDR2 (germline): KGHDR, SFDVKD. The CDR3 length is 16 residues. V shed 4 bases, J shed 0 bases, and the junction held 4 bases outside the gene matches. The CDR3 bases are TGTGCCACCAGTGACCCGACAGGGGATAGCAATCAGCCCCAGCATTTT. Translating it yields CATSDPTGDSNQPQHF.

The chain carries TRBV9 and TRBJ1-5; D remains ambiguous. The germline V gene has CDR1 SGDLS and CDR2 YYNGEE. V lost 5 bases to trimming and J lost 4 bases, with 16 bases between them. The CDR3 is made up of 15 amino acids. For the CDR3, the DNA is TGTGCCAGCAGTCGAGGGCCCCGAGGGAATCAGCCCCAGCATTTT. Encoded protein: CASSRGPRGNQPQHF. The variable domain in full, with the rest retrieved from reference TRBV9 and TRBJ1-5, is DSGVTQTPKHLITATGQRVTLRCSPRSGDLSVYWYQQSLDQGLQFLIQYYNGEERAKGNILERFSAQQFPDLHSELNLSSLELGDSALYFCASSRGPRGNQPQHFGDGTRLSIL.

This sequence joins TRBV27 and TRBJ2-3; the match to TRBD2 covers 7 bases. Germline V gives CDR1 MNHEY, CDR2 SMNVEV (reference sequence). Germline trimming cut 1 base from V and 1 base from J; bases unmatched to any gene: 8. The CDR3 is 17 amino acids. DNA for the CDR3: TGTGCCAGCAGTTTATTTGGGCCCAGCGGGGGCACAGATACGCAGTATTTT. It encodes CASSLFGPSGGTDTQYF.

This chain links TRBV12-3 or TRBV12-4 with TRBJ1-3; D remains unclear. The CDR3 is 12 amino acids. V lost 6 bases to trimming and J lost 4 bases, with 7 bases between them. CDR3 sequence (DNA): TGTGCCAGCAGGCTACAGGGAAACACCATATATTTT. Translated, it gives CASRLQGNTIYF.

The rearrangement links TRBV5-1 to TRBJ2-5; TRBD2 agrees at 7 bases. Germline V gene lookup returns CDR1 SGHRS and CDR2 YFSETQ. V dropped 4 bases and J dropped 3; count of bases not matched to a gene: 15. The CDR3 runs to 17 residues. The CDR3 reads CASSPGAASSGEETQYF. CDR3 coding DNA: TGCGCCAGCAGCCCCGGCGCGGCGTCTAGCGGAGAAGAGACCCAGTACTTC.

V is TRBV10-2 and J is TRBJ1-2, with TRBD1 identical over 8 bases. The CDR3 runs to 14 residues. Germline trimming cut 0 bases from V and 7 bases from J; bases unmatched to any gene: 4. CDR1 and CDR2 from the germline V gene are WSHSY and SAAADI. This chain's CDR3 is CASSESLQGVGYTF. The CDR3 coding sequence is TGCGCCAGCAGTGAGTCACTACAGGGGGTTGGCTACACCTTC.

The genes are TRBV19 and TRBJ2-3, with TRBD1 identical over 9 bases. The CDR3 contains 14 residues. Germline V gives CDR1 LNHDA, CDR2 SQIVND (reference sequence). With 1 base clipped from V and 5 bases from J, the junction kept 1 base outside the gene matches. The CDR3 DNA reads as TGTGCCAGTAGTATAGGACAGGGGGTAGATACGCAGTATTTT. The encoded protein is CASSIGQGVDTQYF.

The V gene is TRBV5-1, the J gene TRBJ2-1; 8 bases agree with TRBD1. Germline CDR1 and CDR2: SGHRS and YFSETQ. The V and J ends lost 3 bases and 4 bases, in that order; junction bases with no gene match: 15. This CDR3 has 18 residues. CDR3 amino acids: CASSWQRTGPGDYNEQFF. The CDR3 nucleotides are TGCGCCAGCAGCTGGCAGCGGACAGGGCCAGGCGATTACAATGAGCAGTTCTTC.

This clone was observed once. This sequence joins TRBV5-1 and TRBJ2-3, with 11 bases identical to TRBD2. V dropped 0 bases and J dropped 1; count of bases not matched to a gene: 10. The V gene's germline CDR1 is SGHRS and CDR2 YFSETQ. The CDR3 is 19 residues long. This CDR3 reads CASSLAGGTSGAGTDTQYF. DNA of the CDR3: TGCGCCAGCAGCTTGGCCGGGGGGACTAGCGGAGCTGGCACAGATACGCAGTATTTT.

The chain couples TRBV6-2 or TRBV6-3 to TRBJ2-1, with a weak D call TRBD2 (7 bases). This CDR3 spans 15 amino acids. Germline CDR1 and CDR2: MNHEY and SVGEGT. Deletions cut 6 bases from V and 9 bases from J, with 21 bases between. Here the CDR3 reads CASSRLATGAGEQFF. The CDR3 coding sequence is TGTGCCAGCAGCCGACTAGCTACGGGGGCCGGTGAGCAGTTCTTC.

This chain joins TRBV10-3 and TRBJ1-3; 7 bases match TRBD1. The J segment lost 1 base and the V segment lost 6 bases, leaving 6 bases of the junction unmatched. There are 15 residues in the CDR3. Germline V gene sequence: CDR1 ENHRY, CDR2 SYGVKD. Written as DNA, the CDR3 is TGTGCCATCAGCGCGGACAGGAGGTCTGGAAACACCATATATTTT. It translates to CAISADRRSGNTIYF.

This sequence joins TRBV15 and TRBJ2-7; tentative D call: TRBD1 (6 bases). The CDR3 spans 14 residues. The V gene's germline CDR1 is LNHNV and CDR2 YYDKDF (reference sequence). V shed 2 bases and J shed 6 bases, with 14 bases lying between them. This CDR3 reads CATSRYKQGFEQYF. The DNA for the CDR3 is TGTGCCACCAGCAGATACAAACAGGGTTTCGAGCAGTACTTC. Supplemented by reference TRBV15 and TRBJ2-7, the full variable domain reads DAMVIQNPRYQVTQFGKPVTLSCSQTLNHNVMYWYQQKSSQAPKLLFHYYDKDFNNEADTPDNFQSRRPNTSFCFLDIRSPGLGDTAMYLCATSRYKQGFEQYFGPGTRLTVT.

Note on this clone: Germline is not matched at one junction end, which may reflect a read error. This rearrangement joins TRBV19 to TRBJ1-1, with a possible D match to TRBD1 (5 bases). From germline, CDR1 is LNHDA and CDR2 SQIVND (reference sequence). CDR3 size: 14 residues. CDR3 in amino acids: CASSLEGAWTEAFF. The CDR3 DNA reads TGTGCCAGTAGTTTAGAAGGGGCGTGGACTGAAGCTTTCTTT.

The chain combines TRBV20-1 with TRBJ1-2; D remains ambiguous. The CDR3 totals 12 residues. Germline CDR1 reads DFQATT; CDR2 reads SNEGSKA (reference sequence). V was trimmed by 3 bases and J by 8 bases, leaving 13 bases between them. DNA of the CDR3: TGCAGTGCTAGTTTGGGGAAGCGGGGCTACACCTTC. The encoded protein is CSASLGKRGYTF.

The CDR3 bases are TGTGCCAGCAGCCCCGGGACAGCTTATAACTATGGCTACACCTTC. Translation gives CASSPGTAYNYGYTF. This chain links TRBV5-6 with TRBJ1-2, with 7 nucleotides matching TRBD1. CDR1 is SGHDT, CDR2 YYEEEE, per germline. J gave up 1 base and V 4 bases, and 7 bases lay outside the gene matches. There are 15 residues in the CDR3.

The rearrangement joins TRBV5-1 to TRBJ2-1; 9 nucleotides align to TRBD2. The CDR3 contains 15 residues. CDR1 is SGHRS and CDR2 is YFSETQ in the germline V gene. Losses at the gene ends were 3 bases for V and 8 bases for J; bases not matched to a gene: 9. The CDR3 sequence: CASSWGPSGTDEQFF. DNA for the CDR3: TGCGCCAGCAGCTGGGGGCCTAGCGGGACTGATGAGCAGTTCTTC.

This clone was recorded only once. The rearrangement links TRBV2 to TRBJ2-5, with 8 nucleotides matching TRBD1. The CDR3 length is 13 residues. The V gene's germline CDR1 is SNHLY and CDR2 FYNNEI. V shed 7 bases, J shed 5 bases, and the junction held 6 bases outside the gene matches. The CDR3 here is CASNSRGLETQYF. As DNA, the CDR3 is TGTGCCAGCAACTCCAGGGGGCTGGAGACCCAGTACTTC.

The V gene is TRBV3-1 (or the pseudogene TRBV3-2), the J gene TRBJ2-1; D unclear. The CDR3 has 13 residues. CDR1 is LGHDT, CDR2 YNNKEL, per germline (reference sequence). Trimming left V 4 bases short and J 6 bases short, with 10 bases between. CDR3 sequence: CASSPLSRNEQFF. The DNA of the CDR3 is TGTGCCAGCAGCCCCCTTTCCCGCAATGAGCAGTTCTTC.

This chain joins TRBV6-5 and TRBJ1-5; maybe TRBD1 (6 bases). Germline CDR1 MNHEY, CDR2 SVGAGI. This CDR3 is 14 amino acids long. V lost 5 bases to trimming and J lost 4 bases, with 12 bases between them. This chain's CDR3 is CASSPTGMNQPQHF. CDR3 coding DNA: TGTGCCAGCAGTCCAACAGGGATGAATCAGCCCCAGCATTTT.

The rearrangement uses TRBV12-3 or TRBV12-4 and TRBJ1-5; D not resolved. V lost 5 bases and J lost 7, with 9 bases in between. This CDR3 has 12 amino acids. The CDR3: CASSLGSQPQHF. DNA of the CDR3: TGTGCCAGCAGTCTGGGCAGCCAGCCCCAGCATTTT.

This chain connects TRBV19 to TRBJ2-7; 9 bases are a match to TRBD1. From germline, CDR1 is LNHDA and CDR2 SQIVND (reference sequence). This CDR3 comprises 15 residues. The junction had 3 bases not matched to a gene; V was cut back by 2 bases and J by 1 base. The CDR3 DNA reads as TGTGCCAGTAGTATACAGGGACAGGGATCCTACGAGCAGTACTTC. Amino acid sequence: CASSIQGQGSYEQYF.